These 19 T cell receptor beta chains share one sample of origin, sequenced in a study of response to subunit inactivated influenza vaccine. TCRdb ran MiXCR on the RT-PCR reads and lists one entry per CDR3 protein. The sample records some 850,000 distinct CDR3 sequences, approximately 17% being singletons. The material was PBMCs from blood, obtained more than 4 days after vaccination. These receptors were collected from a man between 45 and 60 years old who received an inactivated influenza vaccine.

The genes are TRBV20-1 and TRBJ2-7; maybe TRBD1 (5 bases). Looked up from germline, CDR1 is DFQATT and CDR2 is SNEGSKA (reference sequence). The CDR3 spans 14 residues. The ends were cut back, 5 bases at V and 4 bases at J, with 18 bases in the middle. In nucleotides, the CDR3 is TGCAGTGCTGGGTCAGGCAGGGTTGGTTACGAGCAGTACTTC. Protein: CSAGSGRVGYEQYF.

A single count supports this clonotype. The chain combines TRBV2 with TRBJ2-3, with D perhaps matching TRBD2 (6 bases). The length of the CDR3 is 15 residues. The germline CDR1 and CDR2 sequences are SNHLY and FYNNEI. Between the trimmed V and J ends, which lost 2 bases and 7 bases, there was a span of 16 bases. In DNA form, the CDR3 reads TGTGCCAGCAGTGAATTGGGCCGGGAGTCGAATACGCAGTATTTT. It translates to CASSELGRESNTQYF.

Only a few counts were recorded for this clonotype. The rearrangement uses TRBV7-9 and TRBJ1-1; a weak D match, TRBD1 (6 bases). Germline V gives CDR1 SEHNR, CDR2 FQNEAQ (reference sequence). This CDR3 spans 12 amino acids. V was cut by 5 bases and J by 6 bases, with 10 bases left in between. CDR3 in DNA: TGTGCCAGCAGCCATCAGGGGTCTGAAGCTTTCTTT. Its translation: CASSHQGSEAFF.

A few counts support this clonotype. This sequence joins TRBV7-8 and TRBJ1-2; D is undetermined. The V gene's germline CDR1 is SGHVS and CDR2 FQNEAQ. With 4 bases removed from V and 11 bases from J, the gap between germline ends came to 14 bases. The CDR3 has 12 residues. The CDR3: CASSSRMGGYTF. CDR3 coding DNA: TGTGCCAGCAGCTCCCGGATGGGTGGTTACACCTTC. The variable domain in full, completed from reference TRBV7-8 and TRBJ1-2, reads GAGVSQSPRYKVAKRGQDVALRCDPISGHVSLFWYQQALGQGPEFLTYFQNEAQLDKSGLPSDRFFAERPEGSVSTLKIQRTQQEDSAVYLCASSSRMGGYTFGSGTRLTVV.

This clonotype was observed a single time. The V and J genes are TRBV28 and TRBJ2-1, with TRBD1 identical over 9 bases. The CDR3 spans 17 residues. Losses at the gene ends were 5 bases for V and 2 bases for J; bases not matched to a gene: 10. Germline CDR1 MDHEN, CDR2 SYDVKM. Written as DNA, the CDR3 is TGTGCCAGCAGTATCACGGGGACAGGGATAACCTACAATGAGCAGTTCTTC. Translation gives CASSITGTGITYNEQFF.

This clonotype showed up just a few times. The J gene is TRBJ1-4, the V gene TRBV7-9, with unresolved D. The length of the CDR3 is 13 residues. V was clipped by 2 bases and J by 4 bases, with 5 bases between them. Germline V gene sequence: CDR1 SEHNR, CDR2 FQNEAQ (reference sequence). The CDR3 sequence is CASSLSNNEKLFF. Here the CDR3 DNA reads TGTGCCAGCAGCTTATCCAATAATGAAAAACTGTTTTTT. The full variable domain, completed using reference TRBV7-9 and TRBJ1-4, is DTGVSQNPRHKITKRGQNVTFRCDPISEHNRLYWYRQTLGQGPEFLTYFQNEAQLEKSRLLSDRFSAERPKGSFSTLEIQRTEQGDSAMYLCASSLSNNEKLFFGSGTQLSVL.

CDR3 sequence: CASSQEDSTGGDEQYF. CDR3 nucleotides: TGTGCCAGCAGCCAGGAAGACAGTACCGGAGGTGACGAGCAGTACTTC. The rearrangement links TRBV3-1 to TRBJ2-7; D assignment may be TRBD1 or TRBD2 (5 bases each). From germline, CDR1 is LGHDT and CDR2 YNNKEL (reference sequence). Trimming took 3 bases from V and 5 from J, leaving 20 bases between them. The CDR3 extends over 16 amino acids.

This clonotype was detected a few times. The CDR3 is CATRTGEDYGYTF. As DNA, the CDR3 is TGTGCCACGAGGACAGGGGAGGACTATGGCTACACCTTC. The chain uses TRBV10-3 and TRBJ1-2, with 9 bases that match TRBD1. Trimming at V came to 10 bases and at J to 3 bases, leaving 6 bases not matched to a gene. This CDR3 is 13 amino acids long. Germline V gene lookup returns CDR1 ENHRY and CDR2 SYGVKD.

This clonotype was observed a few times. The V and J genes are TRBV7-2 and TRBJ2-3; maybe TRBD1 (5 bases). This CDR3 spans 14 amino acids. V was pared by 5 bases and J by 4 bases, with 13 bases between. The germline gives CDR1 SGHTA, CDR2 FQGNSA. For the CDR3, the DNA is TGTGCCAGCAGCCCCCAAGGGGTTGCAGATACGCAGTATTTT. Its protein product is CASSPQGVADTQYF.

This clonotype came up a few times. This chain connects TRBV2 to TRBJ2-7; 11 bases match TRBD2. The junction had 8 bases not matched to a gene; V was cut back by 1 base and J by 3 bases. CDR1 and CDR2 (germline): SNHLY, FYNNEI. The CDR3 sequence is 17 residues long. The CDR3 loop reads CASSEGLAGGVDYEQYF. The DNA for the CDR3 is TGTGCCAGCAGTGAAGGGCTAGCGGGAGGTGTGGACTACGAGCAGTACTTC.

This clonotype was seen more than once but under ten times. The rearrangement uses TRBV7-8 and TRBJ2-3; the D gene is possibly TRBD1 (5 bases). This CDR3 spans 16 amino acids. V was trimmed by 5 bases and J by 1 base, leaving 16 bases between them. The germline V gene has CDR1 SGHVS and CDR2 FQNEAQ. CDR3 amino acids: CASSNRLETGTDTQYF. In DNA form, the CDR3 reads TGTGCCAGCAGCAACCGTTTAGAGACAGGCACAGATACGCAGTATTTT.

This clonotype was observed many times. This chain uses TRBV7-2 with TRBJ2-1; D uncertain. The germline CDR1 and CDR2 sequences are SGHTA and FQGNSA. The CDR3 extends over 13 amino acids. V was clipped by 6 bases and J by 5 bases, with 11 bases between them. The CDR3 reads CASSASRDNEQFF. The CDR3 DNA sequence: TGTGCCAGCAGTGCATCTCGCGACAATGAGCAGTTCTTC. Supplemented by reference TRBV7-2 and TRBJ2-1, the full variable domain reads GAGVSQSPSNKVTEKGKDVELRCDPISGHTALYWYRQSLGQGLEFLIYFQGNSAPDKSGLPSDRFSAERTGGSVSTLTIQRTQQEDSAVYLCASSASRDNEQFFGPGTRLTVL.

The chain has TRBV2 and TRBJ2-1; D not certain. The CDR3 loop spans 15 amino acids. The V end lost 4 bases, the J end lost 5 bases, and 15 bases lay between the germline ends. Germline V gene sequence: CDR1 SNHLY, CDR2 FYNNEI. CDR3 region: CASSVNSWDHNEQFF. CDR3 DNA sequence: TGTGCCAGCAGTGTAAATAGTTGGGATCACAATGAGCAGTTCTTC.

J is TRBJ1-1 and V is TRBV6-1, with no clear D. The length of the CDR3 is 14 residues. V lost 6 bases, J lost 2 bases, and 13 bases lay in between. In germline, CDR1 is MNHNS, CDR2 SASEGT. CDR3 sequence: CASRALTVNTEAFF. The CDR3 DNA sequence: TGTGCCAGCAGGGCCCTGACGGTTAACACTGAAGCTTTCTTT.

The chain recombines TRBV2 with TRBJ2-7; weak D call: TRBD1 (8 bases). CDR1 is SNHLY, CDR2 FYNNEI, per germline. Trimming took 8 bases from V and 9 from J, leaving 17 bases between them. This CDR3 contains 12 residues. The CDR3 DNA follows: TGTGCCAGCCGACCGACAGGGGAGGGGCAGTACTTC. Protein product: CASRPTGEGQYF. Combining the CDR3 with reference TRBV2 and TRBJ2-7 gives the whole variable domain EPEVTQTPSHQVTQMGQEVILRCVPISNHLYFYWYRQILGQKVEFLVSFYNNEISEKSEIFDDQFSVERPDGSNFTLKIRSTKLEDSAMYFCASRPTGEGQYFGPGTRLTVT.

The CDR3 here is CASSSPRRGSAEAFF. The CDR3 DNA reads as TGTGCCAGCAGCTCCCCTCGTCGGGGGTCTGCTGAAGCTTTCTTT. This rearrangement joins TRBV11-2 to TRBJ1-1; TRBD1 might be the D (5 bases). From germline, CDR1 is SGHAT and CDR2 FQNNGV. Deletions cut 4 bases from V and 6 bases from J, with 18 bases between. The CDR3 spans 15 residues.

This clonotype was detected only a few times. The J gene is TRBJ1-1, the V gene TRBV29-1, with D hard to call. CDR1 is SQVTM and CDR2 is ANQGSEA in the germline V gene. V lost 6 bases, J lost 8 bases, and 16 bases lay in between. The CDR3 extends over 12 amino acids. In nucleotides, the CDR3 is TGCAGCGTCAACCTCGAGGGTACCGAAGCTTTCTTT. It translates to CSVNLEGTEAFF.

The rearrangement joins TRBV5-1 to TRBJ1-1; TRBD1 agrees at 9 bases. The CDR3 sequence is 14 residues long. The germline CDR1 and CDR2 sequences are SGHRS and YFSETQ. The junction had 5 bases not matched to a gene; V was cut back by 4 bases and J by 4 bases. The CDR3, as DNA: TGCGCCAGCAGCGGCCCGACAGGGGGCACTGAAGCTTTCTTT. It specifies CASSGPTGGTEAFF.

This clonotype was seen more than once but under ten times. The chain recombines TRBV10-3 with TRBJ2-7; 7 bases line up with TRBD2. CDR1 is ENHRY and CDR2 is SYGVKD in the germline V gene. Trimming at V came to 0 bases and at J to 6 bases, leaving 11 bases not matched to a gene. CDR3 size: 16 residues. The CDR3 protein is CAISESMVGGPSEQYF. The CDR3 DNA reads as TGTGCCATCAGTGAGTCGATGGTGGGAGGGCCCTCCGAGCAGTACTTC.